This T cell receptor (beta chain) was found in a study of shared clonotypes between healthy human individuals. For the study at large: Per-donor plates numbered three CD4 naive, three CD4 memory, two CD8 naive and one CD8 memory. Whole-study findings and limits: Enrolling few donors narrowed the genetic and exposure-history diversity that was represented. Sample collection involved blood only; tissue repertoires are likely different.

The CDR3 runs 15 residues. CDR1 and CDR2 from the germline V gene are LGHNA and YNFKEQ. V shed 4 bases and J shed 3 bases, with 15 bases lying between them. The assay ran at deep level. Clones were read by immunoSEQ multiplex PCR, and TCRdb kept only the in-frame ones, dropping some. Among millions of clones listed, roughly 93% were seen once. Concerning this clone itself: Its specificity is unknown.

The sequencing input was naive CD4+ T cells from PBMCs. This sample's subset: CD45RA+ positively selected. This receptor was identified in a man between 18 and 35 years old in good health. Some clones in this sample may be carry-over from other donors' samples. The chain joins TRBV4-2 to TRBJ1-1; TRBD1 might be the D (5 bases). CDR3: CASSPGRGGDTEAFF. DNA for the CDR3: TGTGCCAGCAGCCCGGGGCGCGGGGGGGACACTGAAGCTTTCTTT.